This TCR beta chain came from a study of CD8+CD57+ T cells in acquired aplastic anemia. On the study more broadly: The average for DNA from sorted CD4+ and CD8+ cells was roughly 3 ug.

Patients who underwent sequencing had shown CD8+CD57+ cell expansion by flow cytometry. Prior therapy had not been administered to any patient at the time of blood sampling. Findings of the study overall: Patients and controls shared nearly 30 CD8+ CDR3 sequences, highly expressed in patients.

About this clonotype: What it recognizes is unknown.

TCR beta VDJ and CDR3 profiles were obtained from a genomic DNA template. TCRdb re-called the reads with MiXCR, one entry per CDR3 protein. Here the sample spans about 75,000 distinct CDR3 sequences, roughly two thirds being singletons. The sequence came from a human donor with aplastic anemia. Sample: sorted CD4+, CD8+, or CD8+CD57+ T cells (not recorded which) from PBMCs.

CDR3 sequence reads: CASSVPGGDYEQYF. The DNA of the CDR3 is TGCGCCAGCAGTGTTCCCGGGGGTGATTACGAGCAGTACTTC. V gene TRBV10-2 combines with J gene TRBJ2-7; possible D gene TRBD2, 6 bases. There are 14 residues in the CDR3. Per germline, CDR1 WSHSY and CDR2 SAAADI. V lost 4 bases to trimming and J lost 4 bases, with 14 bases between them.